The 5 T cell receptor beta chains below all came from one sample that was sequenced in a study of Ad26.COV2.S vaccination and SARS-CoV-2 variants. Treatment described: some 20 received Ad26.COV2.S at low or high dose, single or two shots; 5 received placebo; per-sample allocation not given. Following the first vaccine or placebo injection, samples were taken on day 63. Sequencing used immunoSEQ multiplex PCR; TCRdb keeps in-frame clones, though not all of them. The data show about 250,000 clones, over 75% seen once. Sequencing used peripheral blood, obtained in a trial of Ad26.COV2.S vaccine versus placebo. The receptors come from a person aged 18-60 years who received the Ad26.COV2.S COVID-19 vaccine or a placebo.

The V gene is TRBV5-1, the J gene TRBJ1-2; 8 nucleotides align to TRBD1. J gave up 2 bases and V 0 bases, and 3 bases lay outside the gene matches. The CDR3 has 15 amino acids. CDR1 and CDR2 from the germline V gene are SGHRS and YFSETQ. DNA of the CDR3: TGCGCCAGCAGCTTGGCCGGACAGGGAAACTATGGCTACACCTTC. Its translation: CASSLAGQGNYGYTF.

V gene TRBV5-1 combines with J gene TRBJ2-1, with 9 bases matching TRBD2. CDR1 and CDR2 (germline): SGHRS, YFSETQ. The junction had 8 bases not matched to a gene; V was cut back by 4 bases and J by 6 bases. CDR3 size: 15 residues. The CDR3 DNA reads as TGCGCCAGCAGCCCGCGCGGGAGGGCGGGCAATGAGCAGTTCTTC. Translation gives CASSPRGRAGNEQFF.

The rearrangement joins TRBV4-1 to TRBJ1-6, with D unresolved. Germline-derived CDR1 and CDR2 are MGHRA and YSYEKL. The CDR3 runs 16 residues. With 0 bases removed from V and 10 bases from J, the gap between germline ends came to 16 bases. The CDR3 sequence: CASSQDRAGPNSPLHF. The DNA of the CDR3 is TGCGCCAGCAGCCAAGATCGCGCGGGTCCGAACTCACCCCTCCACTTT.

The rearrangement links TRBV7-2 to TRBJ1-2; tentative D call: TRBD1 (5 bases). The V gene's germline CDR1 is SGHTA and CDR2 FQGNSA. The CDR3 runs 16 residues. V dropped 3 bases and J dropped 8 bases, with 22 bases sitting between them. CDR3 protein: CASSLQGAGPRRGYTF. In nucleotides, the CDR3 is TGTGCCAGCAGCTTGCAAGGGGCCGGGCCAAGGCGAGGCTACACCTTC.

The chain employs TRBV7-2 and TRBJ2-3; D remains unclear. CDR1 is SGHTA and CDR2 is FQGNSA in the germline V gene. Trimming took off 3 bases at V and 0 bases at J, with 19 bases between the two ends. There are 18 residues in the CDR3. The CDR3: CASSLPRSYAPSTDTQYF. CDR3 DNA sequence: TGTGCCAGCAGCTTGCCCCGCTCCTATGCCCCGAGCACAGATACGCAGTATTTT.